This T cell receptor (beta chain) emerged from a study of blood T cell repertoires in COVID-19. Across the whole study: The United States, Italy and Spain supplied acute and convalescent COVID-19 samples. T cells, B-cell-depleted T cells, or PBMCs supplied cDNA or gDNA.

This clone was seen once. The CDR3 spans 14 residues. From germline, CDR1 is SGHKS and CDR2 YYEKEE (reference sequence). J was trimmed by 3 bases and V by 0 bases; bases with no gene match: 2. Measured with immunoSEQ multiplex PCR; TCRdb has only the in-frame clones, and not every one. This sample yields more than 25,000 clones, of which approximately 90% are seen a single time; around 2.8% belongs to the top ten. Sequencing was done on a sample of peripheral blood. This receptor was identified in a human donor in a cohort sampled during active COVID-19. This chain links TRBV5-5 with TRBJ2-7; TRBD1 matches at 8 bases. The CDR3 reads CASSLEGTGYEQYF. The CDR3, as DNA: TGTGCCAGCAGCTTGGAAGGGACAGGCTACGAGCAGTACTTC.